These T cell receptor beta chains were read from a single sample in a study of T-cell memory formation after mild COVID-19. TCRdb redid the calling of the 5' RACE reads with MiXCR, one entry per CDR3 protein. The table lists hundreds of thousands of distinct CDR3 sequences, roughly 17% of them singletons. Sample: PBMCs or a T cell subset sorted from them (not recorded which). The receptors here all came from an adult woman who had mild COVID-19 (a few samples of this study predate the infection). Cell type and time point are not known. Both conserved end residues are part of each CDR3. D genes are given only for firm matches. Only some rows state a clone size, as once, few, many or a class for expanded clones.

clone_size,j_call,v_call,d_call,cdr3_aa,cdr3_nt
NA,TRBJ2-1,TRBV7-2,NA,CASSLSRAHNEQFF,TGTGCCAGCAGCTTAAGTAGAGCTCACAATGAGCAGTTCTTC
few,TRBJ1-6,TRBV12-3/TRBV12-4,NA,CASSPGTYNSPLHF,TGTGCCAGCAGCCCCGGGACTTATAATTCACCCCTCCACTTT
few,TRBJ2-2,TRBV15,NA,CATKSNSDSHPYTGELFF,TGTGCCACCAAGTCAAACTCGGACTCTCACCCTTACACCGGGGAGCTGTTTTTT
NA,TRBJ2-2,TRBV7-9,TRBD1,CASSFSPTGVVGELFF,TGTGCCAGCAGTTTCAGCCCGACAGGGGTGGTCGGGGAGCTGTTTTTT
few,TRBJ2-1,TRBV5-1,TRBD1,CASSLMQGAYNEQFF,TGCGCCAGCAGCTTGATGCAGGGGGCCTACAATGAGCAGTTCTTC
few,TRBJ1-4,TRBV7-2,NA,CASSLQPPRLTTNEKLFF,TGTGCCAGCAGCTTACAACCCCCTCGACTGACAACTAATGAAAAACTGTTTTTT
NA,TRBJ2-5,TRBV7-2,NA,CASTQGGGKETQYF,TGTGCCAGCACCCAGGGGGGAGGGAAGGAGACCCAGTACTTC
NA,TRBJ1-2,TRBV12-3/TRBV12-4,TRBD1,CASSYRGRGGYTF,TGTGCCAGCAGCTACAGGGGGCGAGGAGGCTACACCTTC
NA,TRBJ2-5,TRBV24-1,NA,CATSDMGGSLQETQYF,TGTGCCACCAGTGATATGGGAGGCAGCCTCCAAGAGACCCAGTACTTC
NA,TRBJ1-1,TRBV27,NA,CASSLYGLGGVNTEAFF,TGTGCCAGCAGTTTATATGGACTTGGGGGGGTGAACACTGAAGCTTTCTTT
many,TRBJ1-5,TRBV20-1,TRBD1,CSAQHLTGFDQPQHF,TGCAGTGCTCAACATTTGACAGGGTTCGATCAGCCCCAGCATTTT
few,TRBJ2-1,TRBV20-1,TRBD2,CSARRTSGEQFF,TGCAGTGCTCGACGGACTAGCGGGGAGCAGTTCTTC
NA,TRBJ2-5,TRBV28,TRBD2,CASSSQAGGQETQYF,TGTGCCAGCAGTTCGCAAGCGGGAGGGCAAGAGACCCAGTACTTC
many,TRBJ2-1,TRBV7-8,TRBD2,CASSLTGTRGANEQFF,TGTGCCAGCAGCCTAACCGGGACTAGGGGGGCCAATGAGCAGTTCTTC
many,TRBJ2-7,TRBV7-9,NA,CASSTTVAYEQYF,TGTGCCAGCAGCACTACCGTAGCGTACGAGCAGTACTTC
NA,TRBJ1-3,TRBV28,NA,CASSPPGFSGNTIYF,TGTGCCAGCAGTCCTCCAGGGTTCTCTGGAAACACCATATATTTT
NA,TRBJ2-5,TRBV6-5,TRBD2,CASSYGGLAGQETQYF,TGTGCCAGCAGTTATGGCGGACTAGCGGGACAAGAGACCCAGTACTTC
few,TRBJ1-1,TRBV7-6,NA,CASSLITENTEAFF,TGTGCCAGCAGCTTAATAACAGAGAACACTGAAGCTTTCTTT
NA,TRBJ1-2,TRBV4-2,NA,CASSQGVFYTF,TGTGCCAGCAGCCAAGGGGTCTTCTACACCTTC
NA,TRBJ2-1,TRBV27,NA,CASSPESSGEQFF,TGTGCCAGCAGTCCGGAGTCGAGCGGGGAGCAGTTCTTC
NA,TRBJ1-1,TRBV18,NA,CASSLINLFVTEAFF,TGTGCCAGCTCCCTAATTAACCTGTTTGTCACTGAAGCTTTCTTT
few,TRBJ1-2,TRBV20-1,NA,CSASGGVYGYTF,TGCAGTGCCTCTGGGGGGGTTTATGGCTACACCTTC
few,TRBJ2-5,TRBV7-8,NA,CASSLEGTGSLYVLQETQYF,TGTGCCAGCAGCTTAGAGGGGACGGGAAGCCTCTATGTACTCCAAGAGACCCAGTACTTC
few,TRBJ1-1,TRBV7-8,NA,CASSLGPNEAFF,TGTGCCAGCAGCCTCGGCCCAAATGAAGCTTTCTTT
many,TRBJ2-3,TRBV7-2,NA,CASSLGGKTVADTQYF,TGTGCCAGCAGCCTTGGCGGGAAAACAGTCGCAGATACGCAGTATTTT
NA,TRBJ1-6,TRBV18,NA,CASSPGREAGSPLHF,TGTGCCAGCTCACCCGGGAGGGAAGCCGGTTCACCCCTCCACTTT
few,TRBJ2-2,TRBV6-4,TRBD2,CASAEGGSTGELFF,TGTGCCAGCGCCGAGGGCGGGAGTACCGGGGAGCTGTTTTTT
few,TRBJ2-7,TRBV7-6,NA,CASSLNGEGGEQYF,TGTGCCAGCAGCTTAAACGGTGAAGGGGGCGAGCAGTACTTC
once,TRBJ2-7,TRBV10-3,TRBD2,CAISEGGRIDEQYF,TGTGCCATCAGTGAGGGCGGGAGGATCGACGAGCAGTACTTC
few,TRBJ2-1,TRBV18,NA,CASSPPADEQFF,TGTGCCAGCTCACCACCTGCAGATGAGCAGTTCTTC
many,TRBJ2-3,TRBV7-9,TRBD2,CASSLTFSGRARTDTQYF,TGTGCCAGCAGCTTAACCTTTAGCGGGAGGGCCCGCACAGATACGCAGTATTTT
NA,TRBJ1-1,TRBV7-9,TRBD1,CASSLNRDRATEAFF,TGTGCCAGCAGCCTAAACCGGGACAGGGCCACTGAAGCTTTCTTT
NA,TRBJ2-7,TRBV5-4,TRBD2,CASSSRTSGRFPYEQYF,TGTGCCAGCAGCTCCAGGACTAGCGGGAGATTTCCGTACGAGCAGTACTTC
many,TRBJ2-7,TRBV7-2,NA,CASSLIRGGGEQYF,TGTGCCAGCAGCTTAATCAGGGGGGGCGGCGAGCAGTACTTC
few,TRBJ1-4,TRBV7-3,NA,CASSSGGRSNEKLFF,TGTGCCAGCAGCTCCGGGGGACGCAGTAATGAAAAACTGTTTTTT
few,TRBJ2-7,TRBV4-3,NA,CASSQEEDLSSYEQYF,TGCGCCAGCAGCCAAGAGGAGGACCTGAGCTCCTACGAGCAGTACTTC
NA,TRBJ2-7,TRBV9,TRBD2,CASSVGSGEAGYEQYF,TGTGCCAGCAGCGTAGGCAGCGGGGAGGCTGGATACGAGCAGTACTTC
NA,TRBJ2-5,TRBV7-3,NA,CASSLGTRKTQYF,TGTGCCAGCAGCTTAGGGACAAGGAAGACCCAGTACTTC
few,TRBJ2-3,TRBV10-3,NA,CAISDHQSTDTQYF,TGTGCCATCAGTGATCACCAATCCACAGATACGCAGTATTTT
many,TRBJ2-7,TRBV5-1,TRBD1,CASSFRDRGSYEQYF,TGCGCCAGCAGCTTCCGGGACAGGGGTTCCTACGAGCAGTACTTC
NA,TRBJ1-1,TRBV5-1,NA,CASRTSGTLNTEAFF,TGCGCCAGCAGAACCTCCGGGACCCTGAACACTGAAGCTTTCTTT
few,TRBJ2-1,TRBV15,NA,CATSREGIPNEQFF,TGTGCCACCAGCAGAGAGGGGATCCCCAATGAGCAGTTCTTC
many,TRBJ1-1,TRBV4-3,TRBD1,CASSQDATGTATNTEAFF,TGCGCCAGCAGCCAAGATGCTACCGGGACAGCTACGAACACTGAAGCTTTCTTT
NA,TRBJ1-1,TRBV12-3/TRBV12-4,TRBD1,CASSPPGQGGESTEAFF,TGTGCCAGCAGTCCCCCGGGACAGGGGGGAGAGTCCACTGAAGCTTTCTTT
NA,TRBJ2-7,TRBV25-1,NA,CASSRWECPHEQYF,TGTGCCAGCAGCAGGTGGGAGTGCCCCCACGAGCAGTACTTC
few,TRBJ2-7,TRBV5-1,NA,CASRPGTASSYEQYF,TGCGCCAGCAGGCCCGGGACCGCGAGCTCCTACGAGCAGTACTTC
NA,TRBJ2-3,TRBV5-1,NA,CASSWAGASTDTQYF,TGCGCCAGCAGCTGGGCGGGGGCGAGCACAGATACGCAGTATTTT
many,TRBJ2-7,TRBV5-5,TRBD2,CASTGAGGQGEQYF,TGTGCCAGCACCGGAGCGGGAGGTCAAGGCGAGCAGTACTTC
NA,TRBJ1-1,TRBV7-9,TRBD1,CASSPRQGRVLEAFF,TGTGCCAGCAGCCCGAGACAGGGAAGGGTTTTAGAAGCTTTCTTT
few,TRBJ2-1,TRBV7-9,NA,CASSDGSVVFSIEQFF,TGTGCCAGCAGCGATGGGTCAGTGGTTTTTTCGATTGAGCAGTTCTTC
NA,TRBJ1-1,TRBV12-3/TRBV12-4,NA,CASSYGHRANTEAFF,TGTGCCAGCAGCTATGGACACAGGGCGAACACTGAAGCTTTCTTT
few,TRBJ2-1,TRBV14,NA,CASSQDSDYLNEQFF,TGTGCCAGCAGCCAAGATTCGGACTATCTCAATGAGCAGTTCTTC
few,TRBJ2-1,TRBV5-1,TRBD2,CASSFAGGSGGNEQFF,TGCGCCAGCAGCTTTGCGGGAGGGTCAGGGGGAAATGAGCAGTTCTTC
NA,TRBJ2-3,TRBV5-4,TRBD2,CASTPRLAGGRRGTDTQYF,TGTGCCAGCACCCCGAGGCTAGCGGGGGGAAGGAGGGGCACAGATACGCAGTATTTT
NA,TRBJ2-2,TRBV6-2/TRBV6-3,NA,CASSQQGTGELFF,TGTGCCAGCAGCCAACAGGGAACCGGGGAGCTGTTTTTT